This TCR beta chain was sequenced during a study of shared clonotypes between healthy human individuals. Regarding the study as a whole: Sampling was confined to blood; repertoires within tissues likely differ. The study found about 5% of naive CD4 clonotypes shared across a handful of donors.

The CDR3 runs 14 residues. Germline CDR1 SGHRS, CDR2 YFSETQ. V lost 7 bases and J 1 base, leaving 12 bases between the germline ends. Turning to this clone: Antigen unknown.

Assay: immunoSEQ multiplex PCR; the TCRdb copy retains only in-frame clones and omits some. The repertoire holds approximately 2.5 million clones, with 93% as singletons. The chain employs TRBV5-1 and TRBJ1-3; no clear D gene. The source material was naive CD4+ T cells from PBMCs. Subset indicated: CD45RA+ positively selected. The TCR originated in a young man in good health. Some clones in this sample may be carry-over from other donors' samples. The CDR3 DNA reads as TGCGCCAGCCCCAAAGGTGGGTCTGGAAACACCATATATTTT. It encodes CASPKGGSGNTIYF.